Below are 17 T cell receptor beta chains sequenced from a single sample in a study of PD-1 blockade in classical Hodgkin lymphoma. Measured with immunoSEQ multiplex PCR; TCRdb has only the in-frame clones, and not every one. This sample yields 29,000 or so clones, of which around 67% are seen a single time; 13% to 15% belongs to the top ten. Each and every patient relapsed after autologous stem cell transplantation, and patients got differing brentuximab vedotin exposure. The specimen comprised peripheral blood mononuclear cells (PBMCs), sampled before the second cycle of nivolumab. These TCRs come from a human donor with classical Hodgkin lymphoma.

The count of this clone is one. This sequence joins TRBV5-1 and TRBJ2-5, with a weak D call TRBD2 (6 bases). V dropped 1 base and J dropped 5 bases, with 30 bases sitting between them. Germline V gene sequence: CDR1 SGHRS, CDR2 YFSETQ. This CDR3 has 20 residues. DNA of the CDR3: TGCGCCAGCAGCTTGATTCCGTCGTACCCGATCGGGGGAAGAACGGAGACCCAGTACTTC. Translation: CASSLIPSYPIGGRTETQYF.

This chain uses TRBV27 with TRBJ2-2; unclear D gene. Deletions cut 6 bases from V and 5 bases from J, with 10 bases between. CDR1 is MNHEY and CDR2 is SMNVEV in the germline V gene (reference sequence). CDR3 length equals 13 residues. Here the CDR3 DNA reads TGTGCCAGCAGAGGCATCGGGACCGGGGAGCTGTTTTTT. This codes for CASRGIGTGELFF.

The V call is TRBV18, the J call TRBJ2-3, with D tentatively TRBD2 (6 bases). V was clipped by 8 bases and J by 4 bases, with 19 bases between them. Germline V gene data show CDR1 as KGHSH and CDR2 as LQKENI. The length of the CDR3 is 15 residues. The CDR3 loop reads CASQRNGGEADTQYF. CDR3 nucleotide sequence: TGTGCCAGCCAACGCAATGGAGGGGAGGCAGATACGCAGTATTTT.

The gene calls are TRBV27 and TRBJ2-3, with D perhaps matching TRBD1 (6 bases). This CDR3 is 14 amino acids long. V shed 8 bases and J shed 2 bases, with 14 bases lying between them. Per germline, CDR1 MNHEY and CDR2 SMNVEV (reference sequence). This CDR3 is CASGLRTATDTQYF. The CDR3 nucleotides read TGTGCCAGCGGTCTTAGGACAGCCACAGATACGCAGTATTTT.

The rearrangement uses TRBV28 and TRBJ1-2; TRBD1 might be the D (5 bases). CDR3 length: 12 amino acids. V lost 7 bases to trimming and J lost 8 bases, with 14 bases between them. CDR1 MDHEN and CDR2 SYDVKM come from the germline V gene. The CDR3 here is CASTPGARGYTF. The CDR3 DNA is TGTGCCAGCACCCCCGGGGCTCGGGGCTACACCTTC.

The chain combines TRBV6-5 with TRBJ1-3; no firm D call. The CDR3 is made up of 14 amino acids. From germline, CDR1 is MNHEY and CDR2 SVGAGI. With 6 bases removed from V and 0 bases from J, the gap between germline ends came to 9 bases. CDR3 nucleotide sequence: TGTGCCAGCAGCCCAAGTAGCTCTGGAAACACCATATATTTT. Its translation is CASSPSSSGNTIYF.

The chain combines TRBV6-6 with TRBJ2-7; 9 nucleotides match TRBD2. The CDR3 has 15 residues. Germline-derived CDR1 and CDR2 are MNHNY and SVGAGI (reference sequence). The ends lost 5 bases at V and 0 bases at J; junction bases unmatched: 5. The CDR3 is CASSTAGGSSYEQYV. The CDR3 coding sequence is TGTGCCAGCAGTACGGCGGGGGGGAGCTCCTACGAGCAGTACGTC.

The genes are TRBV27 and TRBJ1-5; possible D gene TRBD1, 5 bases. This CDR3 is 14 amino acids long. V was trimmed by 5 bases and J by 10 bases, leaving 18 bases between them. The V gene's germline CDR1 is MNHEY and CDR2 SMNVEV (reference sequence). The CDR3, as DNA: TGTGCCAGCAGTACCGGGACGGTAATCAGCCCCCAGCATTTT. Translated, it gives CASSTGTVISPQHF.

The rearrangement links TRBV15 to TRBJ2-5; 7 bases match TRBD2. The CDR3 covers 13 residues. Losses at the gene ends were 7 bases for V and 5 bases for J; bases not matched to a gene: 7. Germline CDR1 and CDR2: LNHNV and YYDKDF (reference sequence). CDR3 sequence reads: CATKRGPGETQYF. For the CDR3, the DNA is TGTGCCACCAAGCGGGGCCCCGGGGAGACCCAGTACTTC. Full variable domain (remainder filled in from reference TRBV15 and TRBJ2-5): DAMVIQNPRYQVTQFGKPVTLSCSQTLNHNVMYWYQQKSSQAPKLLFHYYDKDFNNEADTPDNFQSRRPNTSFCFLDIRSPGLGDTAMYLCATKRGPGETQYFGPGTRLLVL.

The chain is built from TRBV5-5 and TRBJ1-2, with TRBD1 identical over 7 bases. CDR1 and CDR2 from the germline V gene are SGHKS and YYEKEE (reference sequence). The length of the CDR3 is 16 residues. V lost 3 bases to trimming and J lost 5 bases; unmatched junction nucleotides: 13. The CDR3 region is CASSSGTDPSRYGYTF. The CDR3 DNA sequence: TGTGCCAGCAGCTCCGGGACAGACCCTTCGAGGTATGGCTACACCTTC.

The rearrangement joins TRBV19 to TRBJ1-1, with a tentative D call TRBD1 (5 bases). V was trimmed by 3 bases and J by 1 base, leaving 9 bases between them. Germline V lookup: CDR1 LNHDA, CDR2 SQIVND (reference sequence). The CDR3 extends over 14 amino acids. The CDR3 here is CASSILQGNTEAFF. CDR3 sequence (DNA): TGTGCCAGTAGTATTCTTCAGGGGAACACTGAAGCTTTCTTT.

The V gene is TRBV5-4, the J gene TRBJ1-1; TRBD1 agrees at 7 bases. The J segment lost 4 bases and the V segment lost 4 bases, leaving 4 bases of the junction unmatched. The CDR3 totals 13 residues. Germline loops: CDR1 SGHNT, CDR2 YYREEE (reference sequence). Here the CDR3 reads CASSPGGVTEAFF. The CDR3 DNA reads as TGTGCCAGCAGCCCAGGGGGGGTCACTGAAGCTTTCTTT.

V usage is TRBV5-4 and J usage is TRBJ1-3; D not resolved. V dropped 4 bases and J dropped 6 bases, with 20 bases sitting between them. This CDR3 is 16 amino acids long. Germline-derived CDR1 and CDR2 are SGHNT and YYREEE (reference sequence). CDR3 amino acids: CASSLRPTDWINTIYF. For the CDR3, the DNA is TGTGCCAGCAGCCTTCGACCCACTGACTGGATAAACACCATATATTTT.

DNA for the CDR3: TGTGCCAGCAGCTTATCTGGGGATGGCTACACCTTC. Translation: CASSLSGDGYTF. The chain joins TRBV7-9 to TRBJ1-2; D uncertain. The V end was cut by 2 bases, the J end by 6 bases, with 7 bases between. The CDR3 covers 12 residues. In germline, CDR1 is SEHNR, CDR2 FQNEAQ (reference sequence). The full variable domain, its missing parts supplied by reference TRBV7-9 and TRBJ1-2, is DTGVSQNPRHKITKRGQNVTFRCDPISEHNRLYWYRQTLGQGPEFLTYFQNEAQLEKSRLLSDRFSAERPKGSFSTLEIQRTEQGDSAMYLCASSLSGDGYTFGSGTRLTVV.

This clone was detected only a few times. The chain employs TRBV6-5 and TRBJ2-2; D possibly corresponds to TRBD1 (5 bases). The CDR3 sequence is 16 residues long. V was pared by 2 bases and J by 1 base, with 11 bases between. CDR1 MNHEY and CDR2 SVGAGI come from the germline V gene. The CDR3 coding sequence is TGTGCCAGCAGTTACCTCATGACAGAGAACACCGGGGAGCTGTTTTTT. Its protein is CASSYLMTENTGELFF.

The gene calls are TRBV28 and TRBJ1-5; D is unresolved. CDR1 MDHEN and CDR2 SYDVKM come from the germline V gene. The CDR3 has 14 amino acids. The V gene lost 4 bases and the J gene lost 0 bases, with 7 bases spanning the gap. The CDR3 sequence is CASSSEYSNQPQHF. The DNA of the CDR3 is TGTGCCAGCAGTTCCGAGTATAGCAATCAGCCCCAGCATTTT.

The rearrangement links TRBV28 to TRBJ1-2; D ambiguous. Germline assignment: CDR1 MDHEN and CDR2 SYDVKM. V gave up 2 bases and J gave up 7 bases, with 14 bases separating them. The CDR3 runs 14 residues. CDR3 sequence reads: CASSLGIVPGGYTF. The CDR3, as DNA: TGTGCCAGCAGTTTAGGAATAGTTCCTGGTGGCTACACCTTC.